This entry describes one T cell receptor (beta chain). TCRdb re-analyzed the 5' RACE reads; it lists each CDR3 protein once, without DNA. The table lists about 550,000 distinct CDR3 sequences. This specimen comes from a study of T cells expressing NK-cell markers. CDR3 length: 16 amino acids. The sequence was obtained from a man younger than 35 in good health. V and J are TRBV12-3 or TRBV12-4 and TRBJ2-1; TCRdb selects TRBD1, and the lack of DNA leaves this call unchecked. The sample comprised blood T cells: a sorted CD56 or NKG2C T cell subset, CD4+ or CD8+ T cells, or bulk PBMC T cells (not recorded which). The CDR3 loop reads CASSYGGGPDYNEQFF.